Detailed here is one TCR beta chain. Its antigen is currently unknown. The data were taken from a study of cytomegalovirus exposure and HLA in healthy donors. Study in general: An analysis done earlier identified about 120 million unique TCR beta sequences from around 180 million T cells. Of more than 350 genotyped donors, about 80% clustered with self-reported Caucasian donors.

Overall study findings and caveats: Cytomegalovirus-associated status was assigned to some 160 TCR beta chains.

It was with 60 Vbeta and 13 Jbeta primers that the PCR ran. Assay used: immunoSEQ multiplex PCR; TCRdb lists only in-frame clones, some missing. The repertoire holds roughly 120,000 clones, around 70% seen once, with roughly 1.5% in the top ten. Source material: PBMCs. The origin of this receptor is a man aged 25-45 years in good health and CMV-seropositive.

Here the CDR3 DNA reads TGTGCCAGCAGCCTCGCCGGACTAGCGGGAGGAGTAGAGACCCAGTACTTC. Protein: CASSLAGLAGGVETQYF. V is TRBV13 and J is TRBJ2-5; 14 bases align to TRBD2. J gave up 4 bases and V 5 bases, and 9 bases lay outside the gene matches. Germline V gene lookup returns CDR1 PRHDT and CDR2 FYEKMQ (reference sequence). The CDR3 sequence is 17 residues long. The entire variable domain, with the rest obtained from reference TRBV13 and TRBJ2-5, is as follows: AAGVIQSPRHLIKEKRETATLKCYPIPRHDTVYWYQQGPGQDPQFLISFYEKMQSDKGSIPDRFSAQQFSDYHSELNMSSLELGDSALYFCASSLAGLAGGVETQYFGPGTRLLVL.